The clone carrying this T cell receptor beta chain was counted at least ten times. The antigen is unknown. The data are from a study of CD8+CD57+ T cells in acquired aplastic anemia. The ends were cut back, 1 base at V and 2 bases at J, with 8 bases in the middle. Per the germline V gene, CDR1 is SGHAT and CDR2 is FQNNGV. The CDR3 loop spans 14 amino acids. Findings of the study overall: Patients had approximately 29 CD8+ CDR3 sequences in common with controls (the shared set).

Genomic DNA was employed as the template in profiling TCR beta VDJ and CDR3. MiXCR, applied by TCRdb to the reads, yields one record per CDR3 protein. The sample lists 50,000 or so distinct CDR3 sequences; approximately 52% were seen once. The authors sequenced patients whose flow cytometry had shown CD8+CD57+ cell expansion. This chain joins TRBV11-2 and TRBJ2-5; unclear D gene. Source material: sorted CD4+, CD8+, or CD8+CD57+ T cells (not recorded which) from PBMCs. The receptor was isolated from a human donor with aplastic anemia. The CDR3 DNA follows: TGTGCCAGCAGCTTAGCAAAAACTCAAGAGACCCAGTACTTC. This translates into CASSLAKTQETQYF.